This T cell receptor beta chain was recovered during a study of T cell responses to AZD1222 COVID-19 vaccine. The CDR3 is 14 residues long. In germline, CDR1 is LGHDT, CDR2 YNNKEL (reference sequence). Deletions cut 2 bases from V and 2 bases from J, with 10 bases between. Some clones are missing from TCRdb's copy, which holds only in-frame ones; the method was immunoSEQ multiplex PCR. The repertoire holds some 130,000 clones, with 65% to 90% as singletons. The chain employs TRBV3-1 (or the pseudogene TRBV3-2) and TRBJ2-7, with D unclear. This sample comprised peripheral blood, obtained on day 0 of AZD1222 vaccination. The receptor was isolated from an adult in good health. This CDR3 reads CASSQSPPTYEQYF. The CDR3 bases are TGTGCCAGCAGCCAAAGTCCGCCTACCTACGAGCAGTACTTC.